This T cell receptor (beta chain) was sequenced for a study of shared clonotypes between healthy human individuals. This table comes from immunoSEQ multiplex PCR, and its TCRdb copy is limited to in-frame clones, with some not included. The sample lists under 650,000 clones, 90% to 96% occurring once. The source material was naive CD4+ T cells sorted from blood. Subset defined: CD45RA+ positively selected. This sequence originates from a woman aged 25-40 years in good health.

CDR3 protein: CASSYYQGEETQYF. The CDR3 region has the DNA TGTGCCAGCAGTTACTACCAGGGAGAAGAGACCCAGTACTTC. This sequence joins TRBV6-5 and TRBJ2-5; the D gene could be TRBD1 or TRBD2 (5 bases each). The CDR3 has 14 residues. From germline, CDR1 is MNHEY and CDR2 SVGAGI. V lost 1 base and J lost 3, with 9 bases in between.